These 20 T cell receptor beta chains originate from one sample sequenced in a study of T cell responses to AZD1222 COVID-19 vaccine (dated by TCRdb to about 2021). The library was made by the immunoSEQ multiplex PCR assay. TCRdb provides this immuneACCESS table in a form limited to in-frame rearrangements. Some clones are lacking; in checked studies, under half of them reflect an unresolved V gene, and why the rest are absent is not known. Recorded for this sample are 140,000 to 150,000 clones; about 90% of them occurred a single time. The leading ten clones occupy less than 3.5% of the sample. The sample's time point label, decoded: about 28 days (+/-7) after the second vaccine dose. The input for sequencing was peripheral blood, taken 28 days after the second AZD1222 dose. Receptors originate from an adult who received the AZD1222 COVID-19 vaccine.

This clone was counted many times. V gene TRBV10-3 combines with J gene TRBJ1-6; 8 nucleotides line up with TRBD1. CDR1 ENHRY and CDR2 SYGVKD come from the germline V gene. CDR3 length equals 15 residues. The V gene end was trimmed by 5 bases and the J gene end by 7 bases; junction bases not matched to a gene: 7. The DNA for the CDR3 is TGTGCCATCAGTTTTAGACAGGGGCACAATTCACCCCTCCACTTT. This translates into CAISFRQGHNSPLHF.

V is TRBV7-2 and J is TRBJ1-2, with D uncertain. The CDR3 is 14 amino acids. From germline, CDR1 is SGHTA and CDR2 FQGNSA. V was trimmed by 1 base and J by 2 bases, leaving 8 bases between them. CDR3 loop: CASSLDRQNYGYTF. Here the CDR3 DNA reads TGTGCCAGCAGCTTAGATCGGCAGAACTATGGCTACACCTTC.

This chain joins TRBV9 and TRBJ1-4; 7 positions agree with TRBD1. Germline loops: CDR1 SGDLS, CDR2 YYNGEE. V lost 4 bases to trimming and J lost 0 bases; unmatched junction nucleotides: 3. This CDR3 has 15 residues. CDR3 sequence: CASSTGTATNEKLFF. CDR3 bases: TGTGCCAGCAGCACTGGGACAGCAACTAATGAAAAACTGTTTTTT.

This clone has a single count. This chain connects TRBV15 to TRBJ1-2; D unresolved. In germline, CDR1 is LNHNV, CDR2 YYDKDF (reference sequence). The V gene lost 0 bases and the J gene lost 8 bases, with 10 bases spanning the gap. This CDR3 has 13 residues. The CDR3 coding sequence is TGTGCCACCAGCAGAGATCAGGAAAGAGGCTACACCTTC. Amino acid sequence: CATSRDQERGYTF.

CDR3 in DNA: TGTGCCAGCAGTTACTCCGTCCGAGAGCAGTTCTTC. Its protein is CASSYSVREQFF. The chain is built from TRBV6-2 or TRBV6-3 and TRBJ2-1; D is unresolved. The germline V gene has CDR1 MNHEY and CDR2 SVGEGT. V dropped 0 bases and J dropped 10 bases, with 7 bases sitting between them. The CDR3 loop spans 12 amino acids.

The rearrangement links TRBV4-3 to TRBJ1-1; no firm D call. The CDR3 length is 12 residues. V was cut by 4 bases and J by 1 base, with 4 bases left in between. Germline V gene data show CDR1 as LGHNA and CDR2 as YSLEER. CDR3 protein: CASSRENTEAFF. The CDR3 DNA reads as TGCGCCAGCAGCCGAGAGAACACTGAAGCTTTCTTT.

The rearrangement uses TRBV19 and TRBJ2-3; 7 bases line up with TRBD1. From germline, CDR1 is LNHDA and CDR2 SQIVND (reference sequence). The CDR3 runs to 16 residues. V shed 5 bases and J 1 base; nucleotides not matched to a gene: 9. As DNA, the CDR3 is TGTGCCAGTAGTCCGCTCCGGGACAGAGGCACAGATACGCAGTATTTT. This encodes CASSPLRDRGTDTQYF.

The chain recombines TRBV15 with TRBJ1-1; no clear D. Germline lookup yields CDR1 LNHNV and CDR2 YYDKDF (reference sequence). CDR3 length: 16 amino acids. Deletions cut 0 bases from V and 1 base from J, with 12 bases between. The CDR3 DNA reads TGTGCCACCAGCAGAGATCGCCAGACAAAGAACACTGAAGCTTTCTTT. It specifies CATSRDRQTKNTEAFF.

This chain links TRBV20-1 with TRBJ1-1; D is possibly TRBD1 (5 bases). The CDR3 is made up of 11 amino acids. V lost 5 bases, J lost 4 bases, and 8 bases lay in between. CDR1 and CDR2 (germline): DFQATT, SNEGSKA (reference sequence). The CDR3 DNA follows: TGCAGTGCTCGGGGCGTCACTGAAGCTTTCTTT. Encoded protein: CSARGVTEAFF.

The chain joins TRBV7-2 to TRBJ2-2; perhaps TRBD1 as D (6 bases). V dropped 6 bases and J dropped 1 base, with 12 bases sitting between them. The CDR3 runs to 15 residues. Germline loops: CDR1 SGHTA, CDR2 FQGNSA. The CDR3 reads CASREQGLNTGELFF. The CDR3 bases are TGTGCCAGCAGGGAACAGGGCTTGAACACCGGGGAGCTGTTTTTT.

The V gene is TRBV11-2, the J gene TRBJ2-7, with D perhaps matching TRBD1 (6 bases). The length of the CDR3 is 13 residues. V was pared by 5 bases and J by 3 bases, with 11 bases between. The germline gives CDR1 SGHAT, CDR2 FQNNGV. The CDR3 here is CASSRQENYEQYF. The CDR3 nucleotides read TGTGCCAGCAGCCGACAGGAGAACTACGAGCAGTACTTC.

V gene TRBV2 combines with J gene TRBJ1-3; D remains ambiguous. Germline CDR1 SNHLY, CDR2 FYNNEI. V lost 10 bases, J lost 2 bases, and 12 bases lay in between. The CDR3 spans 13 residues. CDR3 in amino acids: CATTSLPGNTIYF. DNA for the CDR3: TGTGCCACCACATCCCTCCCTGGAAACACCATATATTTT.

The chain recombines TRBV28 with TRBJ1-1; possible D gene TRBD1, 6 bases. The CDR3 is made up of 13 amino acids. Per germline, CDR1 MDHEN and CDR2 SYDVKM. Trimming took off 7 bases at V and 3 bases at J, with 12 bases between the two ends. CDR3 DNA: TGTGCCAGCATAGGTCCAGGGGACACTGAAGCTTTCTTT. Its protein is CASIGPGDTEAFF.

The chain carries TRBV5-1 and TRBJ1-1, with D tentatively TRBD1 (6 bases). Germline V gene data show CDR1 as SGHRS and CDR2 as YFSETQ. This CDR3 region has 14 residues. Trimming removed 4 bases from V and 13 bases from J, with 23 bases in between. Written as DNA, the CDR3 is TGCGCCAGCAGCCTGGGGCCAGGGGACGGGGGGGGTTTCTTT. Translating it yields CASSLGPGDGGGFF.

This sequence joins TRBV7-2 and TRBJ1-5; perhaps TRBD1 as D (5 bases). From germline, CDR1 is SGHTA and CDR2 FQGNSA. V was clipped by 5 bases and J by 11 bases, with 22 bases between them. This CDR3 spans 15 amino acids. The CDR3 bases are TGTGCCAGCAGCAGAATGGACCGCGGATTGGGGGCCCAGCATTTT. Translated: CASSRMDRGLGAQHF.

The chain recombines TRBV19 with TRBJ2-1; D remains ambiguous. This CDR3 is 11 amino acids long. CDR1 is LNHDA, CDR2 SQIVND, per germline (reference sequence). Trimming stripped 3 bases from V and 9 bases from J, with 6 bases between. The CDR3 sequence: CASSISREQFF. The CDR3 bases are TGTGCCAGTAGTATTAGCCGTGAGCAGTTCTTC.

The chain links TRBV19 to TRBJ1-1, with D possibly being TRBD1 (6 bases). This CDR3 comprises 13 residues. Germline CDR1 LNHDA, CDR2 SQIVND (reference sequence). V was clipped by 3 bases and J by 3 bases, with 8 bases between them. The CDR3 nucleotides are TGTGCCAGTAGTATCAGGGGAGACACTGAAGCTTTCTTT. Translation gives CASSIRGDTEAFF. Full variable domain (outside the CDR3, taken from reference TRBV19 and TRBJ1-1): DGGITQSPKYLFRKEGQNVTLSCEQNLNHDAMYWYRQDPGQGLRLIYYSQIVNDFQKGDIAEGYSVSREKKESFPLTVTSAQKNPTAFYLCASSIRGDTEAFFGQGTRLTVV.

This clone was observed a single time. This chain links TRBV24-1 with TRBJ1-5, with unresolved D. The germline CDR1 and CDR2 sequences are KGHDR and SFDVKD. The CDR3 runs 15 residues. Trimming pared 3 bases from V and 1 base from J, leaving 9 bases between. DNA for the CDR3: TGTGCCACCAGTGATGGAGGCACCAGCAATCAGCCCCAGCATTTT. Amino acid sequence: CATSDGGTSNQPQHF.

V and J are TRBV11-3 and TRBJ2-5; D is unclear. In germline, CDR1 is SGHNT, CDR2 YENEEA. This CDR3 is 13 amino acids long. The germline V and J ends were trimmed by 2 bases and 4 bases, with 8 bases remaining between them. CDR3 coding DNA: TGTGCCAGCAGCTTATGGGCGAGAGAGACCCAGTACTTC. It encodes CASSLWARETQYF.

This clone has just one count. This chain links TRBV19 with TRBJ2-5; D call uncertain. The CDR3 has 11 amino acids. Trimming stripped 4 bases from V and 0 bases from J, with 0 bases between. CDR1 is LNHDA and CDR2 is SQIVND in the germline V gene (reference sequence). In nucleotides, the CDR3 is TGTGCCAGTAGTAACCAAGAGACCCAGTACTTC. This translates into CASSNQETQYF.